Included here is one TCR beta chain sequence, with context. Its target is unknown. The data stem from a study of cytomegalovirus exposure and HLA in healthy donors. Study conclusions and caveats: Presence/absence analyses rested on an assumption that sequencing depth was roughly uniform across donors. When analyzed later, a missense DCLRE1C variant was found to be linked to TCR beta V- and J-gene trimming. Some TCR beta chains (164 of them) were listed as cytomegalovirus-associated.

PCR amplification relied on 60 Vbeta primers (plus 13 Jbeta primers). Repertoires were generated with immunoSEQ multiplex PCR, while TCRdb's copy carries only in-frame clones and drops some. This table holds 150,000 to 170,000 clones, 79% found once. Trimming took 8 bases from V and 1 from J; bases not matched to a gene: 5. The CDR3 runs to 15 residues. The V gene's germline CDR1 is SEHNR and CDR2 FQNEAQ (reference sequence). The V gene is TRBV7-9, the J gene TRBJ2-6, with 7 bases matching TRBD2. The clonotype comes from a man in his thirties or forties in good health and CMV-seropositive. The source material was PBMCs. CDR3 amino acids: CASGRGSSGANVLTF. The DNA of the CDR3 is TGTGCCAGCGGACGCGGGAGTTCTGGGGCCAACGTCCTGACTTTC. Full variable domain (remainder filled in from reference TRBV7-9 and TRBJ2-6): DTGVSQNPRHKITKRGQNVTFRCDPISEHNRLYWYRQTLGQGPEFLTYFQNEAQLEKSRLLSDRFSAERPKGSFSTLEIQRTEQGDSAMYLCASGRGSSGANVLTFGAGSRLTVL.